This T cell receptor beta chain was sequenced for a study of blood T cells in healthy people across ages (dated by TCRdb to 2014 to 2015). Context from the whole study: In model experiments, template switching captured roughly one uniquely barcoded TCR beta cDNA molecule for every two T cells. The donors were split into four age groups: young (average around 16 years), middle-aged (roughly 42), aged (more than 55) and long-lived (about 74). Age-related changes in TCR beta repertoire diversity were measured in the study by deep sequencing normalized with unique cDNA molecular identifiers. The study analyzed two additional independent replicas of 1 million unique cDNA reads from the same blood draw for two donors, one aged 18 to 30 and one aged 80 or older. Broad study findings and their caveats: A strong correlation was found between observed TCR beta diversity and the percentage of naive T cells measured by flow cytometry. Total diversity estimates from one million sequenced T cells were considered lower bounds and underestimates. The long-lived group showed more naive CD4+ T cells, fewer expanded clones and increased TCR diversity than the aged group, suggesting age selection. Because donor CMV infection status was unknown, age-related changes in expanded clonotypes were potentially confounded. Bulk unsorted PBMC profiling prevented conclusive comparison of naive and antigen-experienced compartments. As age increased, observed TCR beta diversity per million T cells dropped in a roughly linear way, and a significant reduction was already evident by age about 40.

Library preparation was by 5' RACE. The instrument given in TCRdb is Illumina HiSeq 2500. A second PCR of roughly 6 to 11 cycles was run with a J-beta primer mix and a sample-barcoded 5' primer. A unique molecular identifier was introduced onto each TCR beta cDNA molecule by a template-switch 5' adaptor carrying 12 random nucleotides. Each sample yielded at least 3 million CDR3-containing paired-end reads. First-strand cDNA synthesis was performed from all RNA using the Mint cDNA synthesis kit, with priming by a TRBC-specific oligonucleotide. After uracil-DNA glycosylase treatment, a first 18-cycle PCR used universal primers M1SS and BC2_uni_R on all cDNA. Concerning the study's data processing: For normalization, 1 million high-quality reads, each with a distinct molecular identifier, were randomly selected from each sample. Reads sharing molecular identifiers were discarded rather than binned into consensus sequences. MiTCR, run with a Q25 quality threshold and the strictest error-elimination algorithm, handled CDR3 identification, clonotype clustering and error correction. A nonparametric unseen species model using Euler transformation provided a lower-bound estimate of total TCR beta diversity. TCRdb ran its own pipeline on the public reads, namely fastp trimming at Q25 and MiXCR clone calling, and kept in-frame beta chains. Each CDR3 protein appears once, grouped with its most common genes and DNA. TCRdb, not the authors, supplied the V and J calls. The sample has fewer than 1,200,000 distinct CDR3 sequences on record, approximately 25% of them singletons. Jointly, the top ten make up about 0.72% of the sample.

The roughly 39 donors, aged roughly 6 to 90 years, were systemically healthy Caucasian individuals from Russia. Each donor gave approximately 9.3 milliliters of peripheral blood, collected into EDTA-treated Vacutainer tubes. PBMCs were isolated by Ficoll-Paque density-gradient centrifugation, with at least 6 million obtained per sample. Trizol reagent was used to extract total RNA from the PBMCs, yielding at least 5 micrograms per sample. For every donor, an aliquot of PBMCs went through flow cytometry to measure the percentages of naive CD45RAhigh/CD27high T cells. V and J are trimmed by 1 base and 4 bases, and the gene matches miss 9 bases of the junction. The CDR3 sequence holds 17 residues, the cysteine and phenylalanine included. Solely the CDR3 DNA is kept, with 51 bases framed from the first base. The germline V gene provides CDR1 SGHTA and CDR2 FQGNSA. Details on this clonotype: No antigen is known for it. The sample holds no much larger clone one base away, and base qualities are not on file.

These sequences were also reported in another study, on T cells of mothers and their children. The second study's authors report: Nine systemically healthy Caucasian individuals served as donors, namely three mothers together with their six children. cDNA synthesis used all of the extracted RNA, with 1.5 ug of RNA in each 15 ul reaction. Sample barcodes and 2-4 random nucleotides were added via the M1S primer in the second PCR. Each mother yielded over 8.5 million TCR beta CDR3 reads and each child about 3 million reads. Thymic selection similarly shapes TCR recombination output in related and unrelated pairs, with minor effect from inherited differences. Normalized repertoire overlap was always slightly but never significantly higher in related than unrelated mother-child pairs. Persistent microchimeric T cell clones were not detected, at a sensitivity of approximately 98 clones per million clonotypes. To look for features that set related mother-child pairs apart from unrelated individuals, the researchers ran deep NGS to compare the TCR beta repertoires of mothers and children. The mean age was about 40 +/- 4 years for the mothers and approximately 11 +/- 4 years for the children. After adapter ligation with NEBNext reagents, the libraries were sequenced on Illumina HiSeq 2000 with 100+100 nt paired-end reads. To avoid cross-contamination, the mother libraries and the child libraries were prepared a month apart and sequenced in separate runs. For each donor, between roughly 500,000 and 2,200,000 distinct TCR beta clonotypes were identified. Naive TCR beta clonotypes were estimated from low-frequency clonotypes matched to each donor's FACS-determined naive share, without sorting.

This TCR was recovered from a girl aged 2 to 9 in good health. Recombination linked TRBV7-2 to TRBJ2-3; TRBD2 aligns with 9 central bases. The material sequenced was blood. The sequenced DNA is TGTGCCAGCAGCTTAGTGGGTAGCGGGGGAAGCTCAGATACGCAGTATTTT. Its protein reads: CASSLVGSGGSSDTQYF.